These 21 T cell receptor beta chains were sequenced from one sample in a study of T cell repertoires in cytomegalovirus infection. Each CDR3 protein is one row after TCRdb ran MiXCR on the reads. The sample has 490,000 or so distinct CDR3 sequences; roughly 10% are singletons. The sequenced material came from PBMCs. Source of these receptors: a human donor in good health (CMV status not recorded). Some clones in this sample may be carry-over from other donors' samples.

This chain links TRBV5-6 with TRBJ2-1; D gene uncertain. Germline assignment: CDR1 SGHDT and CDR2 YYEEEE. Trimming shortened V by 2 bases and J by 0 bases, and 15 bases separated the two germline ends. The CDR3 covers 17 residues. The CDR3, as DNA: TGTGCCAGCAGCTTCATCCCAGTAACCCTCTCCTACAATGAGCAGTTCTTC. Translation gives CASSFIPVTLSYNEQFF.

The V gene is TRBV20-1, the J gene TRBJ2-3, with 7 bases identical to TRBD2. The CDR3 is 13 amino acids. V shed 5 bases, J shed 3 bases, and the junction held 5 bases outside the gene matches. Germline CDR1 reads DFQATT; CDR2 reads SNEGSKA (reference sequence). As DNA, the CDR3 is TGCAGTGCTTGTCCGGGGGGAACAGATACGCAGTATTTT. Protein product: CSACPGGTDTQYF.

This clonotype was recorded many times. V is TRBV4-2 and J is TRBJ2-3, with 11 bases aligning to TRBD2. Germline CDR1 and CDR2: LGHNA and YNFKEQ. J lost 4 bases, V lost 4 bases, and 7 bases had no gene match. This CDR3 spans 16 amino acids. CDR3: CASSLGTSGRPDTQYF. The CDR3 DNA is TGTGCCAGCAGCCTAGGAACTAGCGGGAGACCAGATACGCAGTATTTT.

This clonotype was seen at least ten times. The gene calls are TRBV7-3 and TRBJ1-5; 7 positions agree with TRBD1. This CDR3 has 14 residues. CDR1 SGHTA and CDR2 FQGTGA come from the germline V gene. V lost 4 bases, J lost 11 bases, and 11 bases stayed unmatched. CDR3 DNA: TGTGCCAGCAGCTGGGACAGCCGGGGTCGTTCCCAGCATTTT. This gives the protein CASSWDSRGRSQHF.

This clonotype has a count of ten or more. J is TRBJ1-2 and V is TRBV12-3 or TRBV12-4, with 9 bases that match TRBD1. V dropped 6 bases and J dropped 4; count of bases not matched to a gene: 6. CDR3 size: 14 residues. CDR3 sequence (DNA): TGTGCCAGCAGACGGACAGGGGAGGCCTATGGCTACACCTTC. Translation gives CASRRTGEAYGYTF.

There are many counts of this clonotype. The chain recombines TRBV27 with TRBJ1-4; no reliable D call. The germline V gene has CDR1 MNHEY and CDR2 SMNVEV (reference sequence). There are 14 residues in the CDR3. Trimming stripped 2 bases from V and 6 bases from J, with 10 bases between. The CDR3 loop is CASSLVYKHEKLFF. As DNA, the CDR3 is TGTGCCAGCAGTTTAGTGTATAAGCATGAAAAACTGTTTTTT.

In its sample, this clonotype was seen many times. This chain joins TRBV7-3 and TRBJ2-5; D could derive from TRBD1 or TRBD2 (5 bases each). CDR3 size: 14 residues. Trimming left V 2 bases short and J 7 bases short, with 14 bases between. Germline loops: CDR1 SGHTA, CDR2 FQGTGA. CDR3 DNA sequence: TGTGCCAGCAGCTTACGGGGCTCTCTAGCGACCCAGTACTTC. Protein product: CASSLRGSLATQYF.

This clonotype was found many times. The gene calls are TRBV5-1 and TRBJ2-6; TRBD1 aligns across 7 bases. Germline V gene sequence: CDR1 SGHRS, CDR2 YFSETQ. V trimming: 2 bases; J trimming: 2 bases; junction bases outside the gene matches: 4. This CDR3 contains 16 residues. The CDR3 DNA reads as TGCGCCAGCAGCTTTGAGGGGGCAACTGGGGCCAACGTCCTGACTTTC. The encoded protein is CASSFEGATGANVLTF.

This clonotype occurred a few times. The chain has TRBV28 and TRBJ1-5; the match to TRBD1 covers 8 bases. The CDR3 totals 15 residues. Germline CDR1 and CDR2: MDHEN and SYDVKM. V was pared by 5 bases and J by 5 bases, with 8 bases of the junction left unmatched. CDR3 region: CASSTGQGDDQPQHF. CDR3 DNA sequence: TGTGCCAGCAGTACAGGACAGGGTGACGATCAGCCCCAGCATTTT.

This clonotype was counted a few times. This chain uses TRBV24-1 with TRBJ2-3, with 14 nucleotides matching TRBD2. Germline-derived CDR1 and CDR2 are KGHDR and SFDVKD. The V and J ends lost 4 bases and 6 bases, in that order; junction bases with no gene match: 8. The CDR3 runs 17 residues. The CDR3 DNA reads TGTGCCACCAGTGACCCGGGACTAGCGGGAGAATTGGATACGCAGTATTTT. Translating gives CATSDPGLAGELDTQYF.

This clonotype was found many times. The genes are TRBV11-3 and TRBJ2-1, with D possibly being TRBD1 (5 bases). The CDR3 is 13 amino acids. Germline-derived CDR1 and CDR2 are SGHNT and YENEEA. V gave up 5 bases and J gave up 7 bases, with 12 bases separating them. CDR3 in DNA: TGTGCCAGCAGCCCTTGGAAGGGGAATGAGCAGTTCTTC. It translates to CASSPWKGNEQFF.

The table lists this clonotype with many counts. The rearrangement joins TRBV27 to TRBJ1-6, with TRBD1 matching over 9 bases. Germline CDR1 MNHEY, CDR2 SMNVEV (reference sequence). J gave up 10 bases and V 3 bases, and 7 bases lay outside the gene matches. This CDR3 comprises 15 residues. CDR3 residues: CASSFAGTGMSPLHF. As DNA, the CDR3 is TGTGCCAGCAGTTTCGCCGGGACAGGGATGTCACCCCTCCACTTT.

The rearrangement uses TRBV15 and TRBJ2-1, with TRBD1 matching 8 bases. Germline CDR1 reads LNHNV; CDR2 reads YYDKDF (reference sequence). The ends lost 3 bases at V and 7 bases at J; junction bases unmatched: 8. There are 15 residues in the CDR3. CDR3 coding DNA: TGTGCCACCAGCAGCCCCGGGACAGGCTCAAATGAGCAGTTCTTC. This gives the protein CATSSPGTGSNEQFF.

This clonotype has at least ten counts. V is TRBV5-4 and J is TRBJ2-7; 9 bases map to TRBD2. The CDR3 loop spans 16 amino acids. Germline CDR1 reads SGHNT; CDR2 reads YYREEE (reference sequence). The V and J ends lost 5 bases and 2 bases, in that order; junction bases with no gene match: 11. The CDR3: CASSDPKREVAYEQYF. Written as DNA, the CDR3 is TGTGCCAGCAGTGACCCGAAGCGGGAGGTGGCCTACGAGCAGTACTTC.

This clonotype was seen ten or more times. The rearrangement links TRBV4-2 to TRBJ2-3, with D uncertain. CDR3 length: 13 amino acids. Germline V gene sequence: CDR1 LGHNA, CDR2 YNFKEQ. With 0 bases removed from V and 8 bases from J, the gap between germline ends came to 9 bases. In DNA, the CDR3 is TGTGCCAGCAGCCAAGAAACTACGGGTACGCAGTATTTT. Amino acids: CASSQETTGTQYF.

This clonotype has a count of ten or more. The J gene is TRBJ1-1, the V gene TRBV5-6; 9 nucleotides agree with TRBD1. The CDR3 consists of 16 residues. CDR1 and CDR2 from the germline V gene are SGHDT and YYEEEE. The J segment lost 0 bases and the V segment lost 1 base, leaving 4 bases of the junction unmatched. Here the CDR3 DNA reads TGTGCCAGCAGCTTGCCCGGACAGGGGTTGAACACTGAAGCTTTCTTT. Translated: CASSLPGQGLNTEAFF.

This clonotype came up many times. This rearrangement joins TRBV28 to TRBJ1-4; D is uncertain. Germline V CDR1 and CDR2: MDHEN, SYDVKM. The V gene lost 5 bases and the J gene lost 8 bases, with 18 bases spanning the gap. The CDR3 sequence is 15 residues long. DNA for the CDR3: TGTGCCAGCAGTCCCCCCCCTAGAACGGGAGAAAAACTGTTTTTT. Translating gives CASSPPPRTGEKLFF.

This clonotype has at least ten counts. This chain connects TRBV11-2 to TRBJ1-6; TRBD1 is a possible D gene (5 bases). From germline, CDR1 is SGHAT and CDR2 FQNNGV. The CDR3 length is 19 residues. Trimming took 5 bases from V and 5 from J, leaving 25 bases between them. Here the CDR3 reads CASSQRRTMKLSDNSPLHF. The CDR3 bases are TGTGCCAGCAGCCAAAGGCGGACAATGAAGTTATCCGATAATTCACCCCTCCACTTT.

This clonotype was observed a few times. The chain has TRBV28 and TRBJ1-3; TRBD1 matches 8 bases. Germline V CDR1 and CDR2: MDHEN, SYDVKM. The CDR3 loop spans 16 amino acids. V shed 2 bases, J shed 4 bases, and the junction held 7 bases outside the gene matches. The CDR3 is CASSLTRTGKGNTIYF. The DNA for the CDR3 is TGTGCCAGCAGTTTAACTCGGACAGGGAAGGGAAACACCATATATTTT.

CDR3: CASSGGLAGGQETQYF. The CDR3 DNA reads TGTGCCAGCAGCGGGGGACTAGCGGGAGGTCAAGAGACCCAGTACTTC. This rearrangement joins TRBV7-3 to TRBJ2-5; 15 bases agree with TRBD2. The CDR3 extends over 16 amino acids. The V gene's germline CDR1 is SGHTA and CDR2 FQGTGA. Trimming cost V 5 bases and J 2 bases; bases outside gene matches: 3.

This clonotype was seen at least ten times. The V and J genes are TRBV5-6 and TRBJ2-7; D is ambiguous. CDR3 size: 14 residues. Trimming took 1 base from V and 2 from J, leaving 10 bases between them. Looked up from germline, CDR1 is SGHDT and CDR2 is YYEEEE. The CDR3 spells CASSLSAGPYEQYF. CDR3 DNA: TGTGCCAGCAGCTTGTCTGCAGGCCCCTACGAGCAGTACTTC.